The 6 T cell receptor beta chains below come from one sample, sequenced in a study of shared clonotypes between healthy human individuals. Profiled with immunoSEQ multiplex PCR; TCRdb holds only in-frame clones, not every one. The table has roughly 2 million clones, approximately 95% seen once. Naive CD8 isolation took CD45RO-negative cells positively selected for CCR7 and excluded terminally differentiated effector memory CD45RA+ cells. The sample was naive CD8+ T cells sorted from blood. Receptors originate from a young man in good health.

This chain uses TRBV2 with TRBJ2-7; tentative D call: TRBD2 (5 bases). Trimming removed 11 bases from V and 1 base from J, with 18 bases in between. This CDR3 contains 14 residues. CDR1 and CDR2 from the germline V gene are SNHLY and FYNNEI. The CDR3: CAWAEEALSYEQYF. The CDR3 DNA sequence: TGTGCCTGGGCGGAGGAAGCCCTGTCCTACGAGCAGTACTTC.

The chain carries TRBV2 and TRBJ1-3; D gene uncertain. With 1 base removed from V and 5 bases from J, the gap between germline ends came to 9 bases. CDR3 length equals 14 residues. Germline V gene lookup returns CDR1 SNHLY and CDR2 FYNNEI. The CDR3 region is CASSEGALRNTIYF. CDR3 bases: TGTGCCAGCAGTGAAGGTGCCCTCCGAAACACCATATATTTT. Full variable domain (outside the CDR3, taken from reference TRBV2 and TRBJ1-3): EPEVTQTPSHQVTQMGQEVILRCVPISNHLYFYWYRQILGQKVEFLVSFYNNEISEKSEIFDDQFSVERPDGSNFTLKIRSTKLEDSAMYFCASSEGALRNTIYFGEGSWLTVV.

For the CDR3, the DNA is TGTGCCAGCAGCCAAGAGTTAGCGGGGGGGTACGAGCAGTACTTC. Translating it yields CASSQELAGGYEQYF. The chain links TRBV4-2 to TRBJ2-7; 11 bases agree with TRBD2. The germline gives CDR1 LGHNA, CDR2 YNFKEQ. This CDR3 is built from 15 residues. V lost 0 bases and J lost 4; bases outside the gene matches: 2.

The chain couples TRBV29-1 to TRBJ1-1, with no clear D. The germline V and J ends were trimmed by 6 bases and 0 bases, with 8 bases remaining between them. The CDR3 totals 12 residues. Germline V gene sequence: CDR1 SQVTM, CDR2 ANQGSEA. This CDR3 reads CSVDEMNTEAFF. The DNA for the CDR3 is TGCAGCGTGGACGAGATGAACACTGAAGCTTTCTTT.

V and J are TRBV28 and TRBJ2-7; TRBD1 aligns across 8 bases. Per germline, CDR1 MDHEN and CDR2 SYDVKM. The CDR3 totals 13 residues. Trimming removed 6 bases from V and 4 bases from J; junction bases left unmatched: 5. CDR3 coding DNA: TGTGCCAGCAGAATCAGGGGGCCATACGAGCAGTACTTC. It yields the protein CASRIRGPYEQYF. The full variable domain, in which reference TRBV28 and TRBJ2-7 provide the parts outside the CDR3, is DVKVTQSSRYLVKRTGEKVFLECVQDMDHENMFWYRQDPGLGLRLIYFSYDVKMKEKGDIPEGYSVSREKKERFSLILESASTNQTSMYLCASRIRGPYEQYFGPGTRLTVT.

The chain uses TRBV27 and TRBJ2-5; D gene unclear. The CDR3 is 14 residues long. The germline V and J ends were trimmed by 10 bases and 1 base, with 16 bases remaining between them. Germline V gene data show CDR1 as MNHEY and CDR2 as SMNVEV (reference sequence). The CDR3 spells CANSPVRSQETQYF. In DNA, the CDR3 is TGTGCCAACAGCCCCGTCAGGAGCCAAGAGACCCAGTACTTC.